A single count supports the clone carrying this T cell receptor beta chain. Its target is not known. PCR employed 60 Vbeta and 13 Jbeta primers. Clones were read by immunoSEQ multiplex PCR, and TCRdb kept only the in-frame ones, dropping some. The sample has approximately 32,000 clones; roughly four fifths are singletons. These data are taken from a study of cytomegalovirus exposure and HLA in healthy donors. Study observations and caveats: What a later analysis reportedly showed was that an Asian-associated ancestry cluster had fewer N-insertions than the roughly 720-donor mean. In a later analysis, across HLA loci, associated TCR counts were highest for DRB1, lowest for HLA-C. Segments of the TCR beta V type were, in most cases, productive about 90% or about 30% of the time in an earlier analysis.

The material sequenced was PBMCs. This clonotype originated in a woman aged 30 to 39 in good health and CMV-seropositive.

The CDR3 loop is CASREEKAGLNEQFF. The DNA for the CDR3 is TGTGCCAGCCGGGAAGAGAAAGCGGGCCTCAATGAGCAGTTCTTC. The rearrangement links TRBV2 to TRBJ2-1; D is perhaps TRBD2 (6 bases). V was trimmed by 8 bases and J by 6 bases, leaving 20 bases between them. Germline V gene lookup returns CDR1 SNHLY and CDR2 FYNNEI. The CDR3 is 15 residues long.